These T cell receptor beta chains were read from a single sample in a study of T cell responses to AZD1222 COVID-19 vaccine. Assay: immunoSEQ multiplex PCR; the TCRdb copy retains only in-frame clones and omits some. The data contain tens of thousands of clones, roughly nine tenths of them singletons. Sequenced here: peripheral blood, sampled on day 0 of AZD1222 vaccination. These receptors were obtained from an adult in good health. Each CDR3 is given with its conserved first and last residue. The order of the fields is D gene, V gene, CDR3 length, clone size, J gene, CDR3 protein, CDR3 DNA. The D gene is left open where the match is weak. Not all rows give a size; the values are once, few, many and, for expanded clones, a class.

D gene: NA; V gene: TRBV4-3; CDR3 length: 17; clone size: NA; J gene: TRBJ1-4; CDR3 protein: CASSQEQRLATNEKLFF; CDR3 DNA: TGCGCCAGCAGCCAAGAACAGAGGCTTGCAACTAATGAAAAACTGTTTTTT
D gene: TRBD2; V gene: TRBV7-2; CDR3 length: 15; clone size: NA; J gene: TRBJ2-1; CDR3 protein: CASSLTSGGRNEQFF; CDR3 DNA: TGTGCCAGCAGCCTTACTAGCGGGGGTAGGAATGAGCAGTTCTTC
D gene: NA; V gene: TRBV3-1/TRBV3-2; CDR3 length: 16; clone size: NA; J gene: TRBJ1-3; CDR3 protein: CASSQTRTFSGNTIYF; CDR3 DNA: TGTGCCAGCAGCCAAACACGGACGTTCTCTGGAAACACCATATATTTT
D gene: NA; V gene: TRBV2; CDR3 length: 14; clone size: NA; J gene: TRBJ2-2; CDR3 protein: CASRLGPNTGELFF; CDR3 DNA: TGTGCCAGCAGACTGGGACCGAACACCGGGGAGCTGTTTTTT
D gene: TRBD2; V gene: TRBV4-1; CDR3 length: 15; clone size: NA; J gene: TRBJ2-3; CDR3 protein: CASSVSGGATDTQYF; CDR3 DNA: TGCGCCAGCAGCGTTAGCGGGGGGGCGACAGATACGCAGTATTTT
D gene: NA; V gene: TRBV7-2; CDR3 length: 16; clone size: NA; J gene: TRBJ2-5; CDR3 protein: CASSSPGGPWQETQYF; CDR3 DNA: TGTGCCAGCAGCTCCCCCGGGGGCCCTTGGCAAGAGACCCAGTACTTC
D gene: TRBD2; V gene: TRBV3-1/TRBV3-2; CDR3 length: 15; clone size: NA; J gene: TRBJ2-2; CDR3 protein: CASSQLAGVTGELFF; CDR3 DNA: TGTGCCAGCAGCCAGCTAGCGGGAGTCACCGGGGAGCTGTTTTTT
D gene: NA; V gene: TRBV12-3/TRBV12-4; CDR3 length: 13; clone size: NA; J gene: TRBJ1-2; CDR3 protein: CASRSGKNYGYTF; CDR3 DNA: TGTGCCAGCAGGTCGGGGAAGAACTATGGCTACACCTTC
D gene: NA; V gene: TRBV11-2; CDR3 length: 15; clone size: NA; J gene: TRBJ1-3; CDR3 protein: CASRASGGPGNTIYF; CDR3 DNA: TGTGCCAGCAGAGCGAGCGGGGGCCCTGGAAACACCATATATTTT
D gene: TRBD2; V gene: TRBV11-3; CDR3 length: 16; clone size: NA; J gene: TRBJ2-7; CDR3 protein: CASSPSGTSGRREQYF; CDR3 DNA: TGTGCCAGCAGCCCGAGCGGGACTAGCGGGCGTAGGGAGCAGTACTTC
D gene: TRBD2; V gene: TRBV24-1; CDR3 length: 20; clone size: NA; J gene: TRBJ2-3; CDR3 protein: CATSDSTGTSGGLTADTQYF; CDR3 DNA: TGTGCCACCAGTGACTCAACCGGGACTAGCGGGGGACTGACGGCAGATACGCAGTATTTT
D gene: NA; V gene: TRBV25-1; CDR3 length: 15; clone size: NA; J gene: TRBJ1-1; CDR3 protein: CASSSGSLGGREAFF; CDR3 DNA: TGTGCCAGCAGTTCCGGGTCCCTCGGGGGGAGGGAAGCTTTCTTT
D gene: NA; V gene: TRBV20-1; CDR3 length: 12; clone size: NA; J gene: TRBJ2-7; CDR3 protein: CSASFSNYEQYF; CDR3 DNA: TGCAGTGCTAGTTTCAGCAACTACGAGCAGTACTTC
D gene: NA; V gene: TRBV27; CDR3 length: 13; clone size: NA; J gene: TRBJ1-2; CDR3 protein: CAVRGSAANGYTF; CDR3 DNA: TGTGCCGTCAGGGGCTCCGCAGCGAATGGCTACACCTTC
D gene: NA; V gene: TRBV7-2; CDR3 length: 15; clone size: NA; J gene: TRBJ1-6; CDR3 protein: CASSLGTFSNSPLHF; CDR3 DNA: TGTGCCAGCAGCTTGGGGACCTTCTCTAATTCACCCCTCCACTTT
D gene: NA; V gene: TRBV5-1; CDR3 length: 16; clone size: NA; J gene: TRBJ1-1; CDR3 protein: CASTTIPATGNTEAFF; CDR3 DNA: TGCGCCAGCACCACAATCCCCGCCACGGGAAACACTGAAGCTTTCTTT
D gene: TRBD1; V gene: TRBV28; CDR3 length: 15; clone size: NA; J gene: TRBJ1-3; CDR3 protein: CASSLTGLLGNTIYF; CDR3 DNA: TGTGCCAGCAGTTTGACAGGGCTCCTTGGAAACACCATATATTTT
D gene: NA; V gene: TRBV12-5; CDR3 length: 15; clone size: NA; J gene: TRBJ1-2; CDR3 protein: CASGLQTEPNYGYTF; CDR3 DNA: TGTGCTAGTGGTTTGCAGACGGAGCCTAACTATGGCTACACCTTC
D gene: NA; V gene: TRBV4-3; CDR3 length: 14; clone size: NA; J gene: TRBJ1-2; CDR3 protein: CASSQVTGFYGYTF; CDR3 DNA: TGCGCCAGCAGCCAAGTTACAGGGTTCTATGGCTACACCTTC
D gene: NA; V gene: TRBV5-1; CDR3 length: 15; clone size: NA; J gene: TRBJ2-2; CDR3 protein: CASSPSQGRAGELFF; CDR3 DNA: TGCGCCAGCAGCCCGTCACAGGGAAGGGCCGGGGAGCTGTTTTTT
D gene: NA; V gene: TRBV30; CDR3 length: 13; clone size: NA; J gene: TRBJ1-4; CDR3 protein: CASTGPTNEKLFF; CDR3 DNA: TGTGCCTCCACAGGGCCAACTAATGAAAAACTGTTTTTT
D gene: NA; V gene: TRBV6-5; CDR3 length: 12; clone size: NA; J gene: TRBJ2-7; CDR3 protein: CASRGLVYEQYF; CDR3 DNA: TGTGCCAGCAGGGGGCTCGTCTACGAGCAGTACTTC
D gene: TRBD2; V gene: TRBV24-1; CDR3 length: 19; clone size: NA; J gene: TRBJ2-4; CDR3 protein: CATSDWGLAGGRWENIQYF; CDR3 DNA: TGTGCCACCAGTGATTGGGGATTAGCGGGAGGGCGGTGGGAAAACATTCAGTACTTC
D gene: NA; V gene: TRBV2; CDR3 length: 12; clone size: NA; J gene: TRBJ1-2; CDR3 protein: CASTGELRGYTF; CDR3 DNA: TGTGCCAGCACGGGCGAGCTGCGAGGCTACACCTTC
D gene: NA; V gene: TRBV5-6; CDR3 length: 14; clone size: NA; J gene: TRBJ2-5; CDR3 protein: CASSLANQQETQYF; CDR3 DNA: TGTGCCAGCAGCTTGGCAAACCAACAAGAGACCCAGTACTTC
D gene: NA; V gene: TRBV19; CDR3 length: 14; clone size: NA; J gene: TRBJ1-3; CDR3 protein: CASSRQISGNTIYF; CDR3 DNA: TGTGCCAGTAGTAGACAGATCTCTGGAAACACCATATATTTT
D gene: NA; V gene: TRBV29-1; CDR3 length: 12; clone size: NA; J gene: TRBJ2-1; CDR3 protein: CSVDRTTNEQFF; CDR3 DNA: TGCAGCGTTGACAGGACCACGAATGAGCAGTTCTTC
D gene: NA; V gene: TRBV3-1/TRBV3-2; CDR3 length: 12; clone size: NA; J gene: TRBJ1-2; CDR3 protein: CASSQWGSGYTF; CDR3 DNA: TGTGCCAGCAGCCAATGGGGTAGTGGCTACACCTTC
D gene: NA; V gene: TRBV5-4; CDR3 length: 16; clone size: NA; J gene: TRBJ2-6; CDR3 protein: CASSMTGASGANVLTF; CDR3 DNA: TGTGCCAGCAGCATGACAGGAGCCTCTGGGGCCAACGTCCTGACTTTC
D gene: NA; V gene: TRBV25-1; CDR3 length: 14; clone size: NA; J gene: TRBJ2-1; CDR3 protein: CASKSVDSYNEQFF; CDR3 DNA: TGTGCCAGCAAGTCTGTGGACTCCTACAATGAGCAGTTCTTC
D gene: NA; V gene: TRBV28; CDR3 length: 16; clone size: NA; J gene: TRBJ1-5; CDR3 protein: CASSWQVYYSNQPQHF; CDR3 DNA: TGTGCCAGCAGTTGGCAGGTATACTATAGCAATCAGCCCCAGCATTTT
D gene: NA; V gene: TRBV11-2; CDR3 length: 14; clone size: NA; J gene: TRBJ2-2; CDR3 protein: CASSLGAGSGELFF; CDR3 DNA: TGTGCCAGCAGCTTAGGGGCTGGAAGCGGGGAGCTGTTTTTT
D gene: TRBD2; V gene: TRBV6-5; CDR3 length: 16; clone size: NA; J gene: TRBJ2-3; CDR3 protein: CASSYSPGTSYDTQYF; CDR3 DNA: TGTGCCAGCAGTTACTCCCCCGGGACTAGCTATGATACGCAGTATTTT
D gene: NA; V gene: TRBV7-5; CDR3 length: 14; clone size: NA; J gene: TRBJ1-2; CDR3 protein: CARSLRRDLYGYTF; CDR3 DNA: TGTGCCAGAAGCTTAAGAAGGGATCTCTATGGCTACACCTTC
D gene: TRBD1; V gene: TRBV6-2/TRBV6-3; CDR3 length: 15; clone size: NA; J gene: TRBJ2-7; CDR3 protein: CASSLTRQGPYEQYF; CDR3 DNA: TGTGCCAGCAGTTTAACCCGACAGGGCCCCTACGAGCAGTACTTC
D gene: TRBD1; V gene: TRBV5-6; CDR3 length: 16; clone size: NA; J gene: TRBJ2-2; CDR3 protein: CASSFYRGRGTGELFF; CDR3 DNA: TGTGCCAGCAGCTTTTACAGGGGGCGCGGGACCGGGGAGCTGTTTTTT
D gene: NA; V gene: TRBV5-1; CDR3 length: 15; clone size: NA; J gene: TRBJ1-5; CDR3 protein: CASSLFGDRNQPQHF; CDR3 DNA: TGCGCCAGCAGCTTGTTTGGTGATAGGAATCAGCCCCAGCATTTT
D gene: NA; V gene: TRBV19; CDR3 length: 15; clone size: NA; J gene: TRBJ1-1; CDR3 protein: CASKVAGNLRTEAFF; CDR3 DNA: TGTGCCAGTAAAGTAGCAGGGAACTTGCGCACTGAAGCTTTCTTT
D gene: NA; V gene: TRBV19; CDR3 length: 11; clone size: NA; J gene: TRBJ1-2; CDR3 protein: CASQFGAGYTF; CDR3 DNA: TGTGCCAGTCAGTTCGGGGCTGGCTACACCTTC
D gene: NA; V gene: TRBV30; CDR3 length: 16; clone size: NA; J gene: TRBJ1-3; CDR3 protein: CAWSVYGSPSGNTIYF; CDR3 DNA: TGTGCCTGGAGTGTATATGGGTCCCCCTCTGGAAACACCATATATTTT
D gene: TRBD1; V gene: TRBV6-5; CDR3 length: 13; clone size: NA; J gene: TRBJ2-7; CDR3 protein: CASRRGQRYEQYF; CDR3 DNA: TGTGCCAGCAGGAGGGGGCAGAGATACGAGCAGTACTTC
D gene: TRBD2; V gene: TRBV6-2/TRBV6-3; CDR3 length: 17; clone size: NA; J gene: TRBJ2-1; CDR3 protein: CASSYVLGTSGHNEQFF; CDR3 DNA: TGTGCCAGCAGTTACGTACTCGGGACTAGCGGCCACAATGAGCAGTTCTTC
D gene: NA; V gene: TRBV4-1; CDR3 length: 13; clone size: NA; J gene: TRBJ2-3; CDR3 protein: CASSQESVDTQYF; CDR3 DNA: TGCGCCAGCAGCCAAGAGTCCGTGGATACGCAGTATTTT
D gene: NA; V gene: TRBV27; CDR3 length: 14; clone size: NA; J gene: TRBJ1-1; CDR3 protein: CASSLIRGDTEAFF; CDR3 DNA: TGTGCCAGCAGTTTAATCAGAGGGGACACTGAAGCTTTCTTT
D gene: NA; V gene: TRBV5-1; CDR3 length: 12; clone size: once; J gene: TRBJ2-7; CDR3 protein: CASSFQGNEQYF; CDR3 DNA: TGCGCCAGCAGCTTCCAGGGGAACGAGCAGTACTTC
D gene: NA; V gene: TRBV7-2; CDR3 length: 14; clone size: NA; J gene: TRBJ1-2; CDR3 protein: CASSLGQSNYGYTF; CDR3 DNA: TGTGCCAGCAGCTTAGGACAGAGCAACTATGGCTACACCTTC
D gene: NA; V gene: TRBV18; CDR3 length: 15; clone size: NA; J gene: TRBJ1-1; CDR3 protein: CASSPPNLGELKAFF; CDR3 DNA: TGTGCCAGCTCACCACCGAATTTGGGGGAGCTGAAGGCTTTCTTT
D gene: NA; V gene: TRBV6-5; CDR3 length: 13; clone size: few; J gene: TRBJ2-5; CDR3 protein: CASQSTHGGTQYF; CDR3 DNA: TGTGCCAGCCAATCAACACATGGGGGGACCCAGTACTTC
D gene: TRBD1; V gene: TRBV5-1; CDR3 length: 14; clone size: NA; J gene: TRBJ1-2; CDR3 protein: CASSSGQSLYGYTF; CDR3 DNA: TGCGCCAGCAGCTCGGGACAGTCCCTCTATGGCTACACCTTC
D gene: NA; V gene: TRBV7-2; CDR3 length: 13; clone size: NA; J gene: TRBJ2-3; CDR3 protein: CASSLASGDTQYF; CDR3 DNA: TGTGCCAGCAGCTTAGCTTCAGGGGATACGCAGTATTTT
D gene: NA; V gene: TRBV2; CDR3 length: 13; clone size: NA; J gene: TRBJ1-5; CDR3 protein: CASSEEAGQPQHF; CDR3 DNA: TGTGCCAGCAGTGAAGAGGCAGGGCAGCCCCAGCATTTT
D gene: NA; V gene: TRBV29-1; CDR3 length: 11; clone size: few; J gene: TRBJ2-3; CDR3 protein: CSAGLSDTQYF; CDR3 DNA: TGCAGCGCCGGACTTTCGGATACGCAGTATTTT
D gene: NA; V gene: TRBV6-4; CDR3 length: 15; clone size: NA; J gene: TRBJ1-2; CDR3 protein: CASSERIGGVDGYTF; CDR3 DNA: TGTGCCAGCAGTGAGCGTATAGGGGGTGTAGATGGCTACACCTTC
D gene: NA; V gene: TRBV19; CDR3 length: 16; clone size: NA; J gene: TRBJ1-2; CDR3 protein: CASSISRPPEGYGYTF; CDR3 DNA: TGTGCCAGTAGTATATCCCGGCCTCCCGAGGGCTATGGCTACACCTTC
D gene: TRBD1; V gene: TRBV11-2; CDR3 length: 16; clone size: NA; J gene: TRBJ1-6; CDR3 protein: CASSSGQGLYNSPLHF; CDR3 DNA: TGTGCCAGCAGCTCAGGACAGGGATTATATAATTCACCCCTCCACTTT
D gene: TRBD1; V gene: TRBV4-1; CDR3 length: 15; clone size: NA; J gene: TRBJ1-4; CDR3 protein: CAGSGGRATNEKLFF; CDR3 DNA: TGCGCCGGTTCAGGGGGACGGGCAACTAATGAAAAACTGTTTTTT
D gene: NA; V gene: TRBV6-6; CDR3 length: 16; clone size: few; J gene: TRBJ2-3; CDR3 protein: CASSRQTLQGTDTQYF; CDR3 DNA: TGTGCCAGCAGTCGACAGACCCTCCAGGGCACAGATACGCAGTATTTT
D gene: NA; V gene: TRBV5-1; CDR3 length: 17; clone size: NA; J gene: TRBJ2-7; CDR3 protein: CASSLGGQRISSYEQYF; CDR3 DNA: TGCGCCAGCAGCTTGGGAGGGCAGCGAATTAGCTCCTACGAGCAGTACTTC
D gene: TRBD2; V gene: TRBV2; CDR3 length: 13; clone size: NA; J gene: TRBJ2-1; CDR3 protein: CASSGGLAGEQFF; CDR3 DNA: TGTGCCAGCAGTGGGGGACTAGCAGGCGAGCAGTTCTTC